The 31 T cell receptor beta chains in this list originate from one sample, sequenced in a study of monozygotic twins with inflammatory bowel disease. For each CDR3 protein, TCRdb gives one entry from its re-call of the 5' RACE reads, without DNA. This sample's table has 300,000 to 350,000 distinct CDR3 sequences. The sequenced sample consisted of blood. These receptors came from a human donor with ulcerative colitis or Crohn's disease, or a healthy co-twin of an affected twin (not recorded which).

The chain couples TRBV7-9 to TRBJ2-1; TCRdb picks TRBD2, but there is no DNA to check that call. The CDR3 length is 15 residues. Germline assignment: CDR1 SEHNR and CDR2 FQNEAQ (reference sequence). The CDR3 sequence: CASSLAATRYNEQFF. Looking up the rest from reference TRBV7-9 and TRBJ2-1 gives the full variable domain: DTGVSQNPRHKITKRGQNVTFRCDPISEHNRLYWYRQTLGQGPEFLTYFQNEAQLEKSRLLSDRFSAERPKGSFSTLEIQRTEQGDSAMYLCASSLAATRYNEQFFGPGTRLTVL.

This chain uses TRBV7-3 with TRBJ2-6. CDR1 is SGHTA and CDR2 is FQGTGA in the germline V gene. This CDR3 region has 17 residues. CDR3 residues: CASSRLGSASGANVLTF.

The chain combines TRBV2 with TRBJ2-7; TCRdb's assignment of TRBD2 cannot be checked, as there is no DNA. Germline V gives CDR1 SNHLY, CDR2 FYNNEI. The CDR3 sequence is 14 residues long. The chain's CDR3 is CASRGASGRGEQYF. The full variable domain, completed using reference TRBV2 and TRBJ2-7, is EPEVTQTPSHQVTQMGQEVILRCVPISNHLYFYWYRQILGQKVEFLVSFYNNEISEKSEIFDDQFSVERPDGSNFTLKIRSTKLEDSAMYFCASRGASGRGEQYFGPGTRLTVT.

V gene TRBV29-1 combines with J gene TRBJ1-1. The germline CDR1 and CDR2 sequences are SQVTM and ANQGSEA. The CDR3 is 11 amino acids. CDR3 sequence: CSVDQNTEAFF.

The CDR3 region is CASSPPAFPNEQFF. The V and J genes are TRBV6-2 or TRBV6-3 and TRBJ2-1; TCRdb indicates TRBD1, and absent DNA this call remains unverified. Germline CDR1 MNHEY, CDR2 SVGEGT. The CDR3 is 14 amino acids.

The genes are TRBV30 and TRBJ1-5; there is no DNA to check the TCRdb D call of TRBD1. CDR3 length: 14 residues. CDR1 is GTSNPN, CDR2 SVGIG, per germline (reference sequence). CDR3 protein: CAWGTGTQNQPQHF. Full variable domain (missing parts from reference TRBV30 and TRBJ1-5): SQTIHQWPATLVQPVGSPLSLECTVEGTSNPNLYWYRQAAGRGLQLLFYSVGIGQISSEVPQNLSASRPQDRQFILSSKKLLLSDSGFYLCAWGTGTQNQPQHFGDGTRLSIL.

The chain links TRBV20-1 to TRBJ1-5. CDR3 size: 16 residues. Germline lookup yields CDR1 DFQATT and CDR2 SNEGSKA (reference sequence). CDR3 protein: CSATLLGGRVKQPQHF.

The chain employs TRBV5-1 and TRBJ1-1; TCRdb's D call, TRBD1, is unchecked because there is no DNA. Germline assignment: CDR1 SGHRS and CDR2 YFSETQ. The CDR3 is 14 amino acids. The CDR3 protein is CASHGTTMNTEAFF.

The V call is TRBV20-1, the J call TRBJ1-5; TCRdb lists TRBD1, though no DNA is available to test this call. This CDR3 is built from 14 residues. The germline CDR1 and CDR2 sequences are DFQATT and SNEGSKA (reference sequence). CDR3 amino acids: CSARSTGFNQPQHF.

V gene TRBV11-1 combines with J gene TRBJ2-3; TCRdb gives TRBD1 as the D gene, but with no DNA this cannot be confirmed. Germline values: CDR1 SGHAT, CDR2 FQDESV (reference sequence). The CDR3 spans 19 residues. The CDR3 sequence is CASSSAAWRTGDSTDTQYF.

The rearrangement uses TRBV18 and TRBJ2-4. In germline, CDR1 is KGHSH, CDR2 LQKENI. The CDR3 is 14 amino acids. The CDR3 reads CASSPQLAKNIQYF.

The V and J genes are TRBV30 and TRBJ1-2; absent DNA, TCRdb's TRBD1 call cannot be checked. Germline lookup yields CDR1 GTSNPN and CDR2 SVGIG (reference sequence). The CDR3 has 13 amino acids. The CDR3 protein is CAWTPGTVNGYTF.

The chain combines TRBV19 with TRBJ2-2. CDR1 is LNHDA and CDR2 is SQIVND in the germline V gene (reference sequence). The CDR3 loop spans 14 amino acids. The CDR3 sequence: CASSQLGNPGELFF.

The chain employs TRBV7-2 and TRBJ2-7; TCRdb calls TRBD2, which cannot be checked without DNA. Germline V gene lookup returns CDR1 SGHTA and CDR2 FQGNSA. CDR3 size: 14 residues. This CDR3 reads CASSLAGAAGEQYF. Together with reference TRBV7-2 and TRBJ2-7, the CDR3 gives the full variable domain: GAGVSQSPSNKVTEKGKDVELRCDPISGHTALYWYRQSLGQGLEFLIYFQGNSAPDKSGLPSDRFSAERTGGSVSTLTIQRTQQEDSAVYLCASSLAGAAGEQYFGPGTRLTVT.

The chain has TRBV10-1 and TRBJ2-1; TCRdb calls TRBD2, which cannot be checked without DNA. Germline V gene sequence: CDR1 WNHNN, CDR2 SYGVQD (reference sequence). CDR3 length equals 15 residues. This CDR3 is CASKPSRDYHPEQFF.

The gene calls are TRBV30 and TRBJ1-1; TCRdb gives TRBD1 as the D gene, but with no DNA this cannot be confirmed. The CDR3 has 16 amino acids. Germline CDR1 reads GTSNPN; CDR2 reads SVGIG (reference sequence). The CDR3 reads CAWSYGGGTMNTEAFF.

The V gene is TRBV12-3 or TRBV12-4, the J gene TRBJ1-5. CDR3 size: 15 residues. CDR3 amino acids: CASSLREGRNQPQHF.

The V gene is TRBV6-1, the J gene TRBJ1-6; no DNA is available, so the TRBD1 call from TCRdb remains unchecked. The V gene's germline CDR1 is MNHNS and CDR2 SASEGT. The CDR3 loop spans 18 amino acids. The CDR3: CASSAGVASPTISSPLHF.

The rearrangement links TRBV5-5 to TRBJ1-2; the TRBD1 assignment by TCRdb is unverifiable without DNA. Germline V gene lookup returns CDR1 SGHKS and CDR2 YYEKEE (reference sequence). The CDR3 totals 15 residues. This chain's CDR3 is CASSLEGQGDYGYTF.

The chain couples TRBV7-2 to TRBJ1-5. This CDR3 is 15 amino acids long. Germline CDR1 is SGHTA and CDR2 is FQGNSA. The CDR3 protein is CASRITRDGNQPQHF. The complete variable domain, with remaining parts taken from reference TRBV7-2 and TRBJ1-5, reads GAGVSQSPSNKVTEKGKDVELRCDPISGHTALYWYRQSLGQGLEFLIYFQGNSAPDKSGLPSDRFSAERTGGSVSTLTIQRTQQEDSAVYLCASRITRDGNQPQHFGDGTRLSIL.

The chain recombines TRBV19 with TRBJ2-5; TCRdb proposes TRBD1, but this gene call is untestable without DNA. The CDR3 consists of 13 residues. The germline V gene has CDR1 LNHDA and CDR2 SQIVND (reference sequence). The CDR3 protein is CASSRTGRETQYF.

The J gene is TRBJ2-1, the V gene TRBV28; TCRdb reports TRBD1, a call that lacks DNA to check it against. Looked up from germline, CDR1 is MDHEN and CDR2 is SYDVKM. The CDR3 is 18 residues long. This chain's CDR3 is CASSPGQGTSGPNNEQFF.

This rearrangement joins TRBV5-1 to TRBJ1-6. The germline CDR1 and CDR2 sequences are SGHRS and YFSETQ. This CDR3 has 14 amino acids. CDR3: CASSLTGYDSPLHF.

The chain recombines TRBV12-3 or TRBV12-4 with TRBJ1-5; without DNA, the TCRdb call of TRBD1 cannot be checked. The CDR3 has 15 amino acids. The chain's CDR3 is CASSAMGQVNQPQHF.

This chain connects TRBV20-1 to TRBJ1-1; the D call of TRBD1 rests on TCRdb alone, since no DNA is present to check it. The germline CDR1 and CDR2 sequences are DFQATT and SNEGSKA (reference sequence). CDR3 length: 17 residues. This chain's CDR3 is CSARVGRDRGRNTEAFF.

This chain connects TRBV28 to TRBJ1-3; TCRdb lists TRBD1, though no DNA is available to test this call. CDR3 length: 15 amino acids. Germline V gene lookup returns CDR1 MDHEN and CDR2 SYDVKM. The CDR3 region is CASSVGLGQVYTIYF.

The chain employs TRBV4-1 and TRBJ1-2. The CDR3 runs to 16 residues. The germline V gene has CDR1 MGHRA and CDR2 YSYEKL. CDR3 sequence: CASSQVVPRGDYGYTF.

The V call is TRBV20-1, the J call TRBJ2-1; TCRdb picks TRBD1, but there is no DNA to check that call. In germline, CDR1 is DFQATT, CDR2 SNEGSKA (reference sequence). The length of the CDR3 is 13 residues. The CDR3 here is CSADRLSYNEQFF.

The chain carries TRBV27 and TRBJ2-1; TCRdb's D call, TRBD1, is unchecked because there is no DNA. Per germline, CDR1 MNHEY and CDR2 SMNVEV (reference sequence). The CDR3 extends over 17 amino acids. The CDR3 is CASSFRGAVGVYNEQFF.

The rearrangement links TRBV9 to TRBJ2-6. Germline CDR1 is SGDLS and CDR2 is YYNGEE. This CDR3 comprises 17 residues. The CDR3 sequence is CASSVGWASSGANVLTF.

The CDR3 loop is CASSFQGRANYGYTF. This rearrangement joins TRBV5-1 to TRBJ1-2; TCRdb's D call, TRBD1, is unchecked because there is no DNA. The CDR3 sequence is 15 residues long. Per the germline V gene, CDR1 is SGHRS and CDR2 is YFSETQ. The whole variable domain, remainder taken from reference TRBV5-1 and TRBJ1-2, is KAGVTQTPRYLIKTRGQQVTLSCSPISGHRSVSWYQQTPGQGLQFLFEYFSETQRNKGNFPGRFSGRQFSNSRSEMNVSTLELGDSALYLCASSFQGRANYGYTFGSGTRLTVV.